This record looks at one TCR beta chain sequence and its context. Its target is not known. The data are from a study of Ad26.COV2.S vaccination and SARS-CoV-2 variants. Study-level background: A COV1001 Ad26.COV2.S trial-arm participant provided the sample.

Profiled with immunoSEQ multiplex PCR; TCRdb holds only in-frame clones, not every one. The sample shows about 350,000 clones, around 89% of them seen only once. Stated treatment: some 19 received Ad26.COV2.S at low or high dose, single or two shots; about five received placebo; per-sample allocation not given. It was on day 63 after the first vaccine or placebo injection that samples were taken. A Boston donor was an adult aged 18-55 years. V was trimmed by 5 bases and J by 2 bases, leaving 24 bases between them. The CDR3 sequence is 18 residues long. In germline, CDR1 is SGHTA, CDR2 FQGTGA. The study's findings and limits: Spike-specific TCR breadth in vaccine recipients exceeded that seen in placebo recipients.

The material sequenced was peripheral blood, taken in a trial of Ad26.COV2.S vaccine versus placebo. The sequence derives from a person between 18 and 59 years old who received the Ad26.COV2.S COVID-19 vaccine or a placebo. The genes are TRBV7-3 and TRBJ1-2, with D tentatively TRBD1 (5 bases). Written as DNA, the CDR3 is TGTGCCAGCAGCCTAAACCCCGCAGGGCGGAGGGCAAACTATGGCTACACCTTC. Its translation is CASSLNPAGRRANYGYTF.